This T cell receptor beta chain was captured in a study of graft-versus-host responses after intestinal transplantation. Study-wide context: Among the recipients, transplants were multivisceral, liver-intestinal, or isolated intestinal. Each recipient received anti-thymocyte globulin induction, then tacrolimus and steroids for approximately 3 years. Overall study results and limits: Some GvH clones were seen earlier in gut or blood, suggesting intestinal origin.

Turning to this clone: Its antigen is unknown.

The CDR3 is 18 amino acids. V lost 3 bases and J lost 0; bases outside the gene matches: 11. Germline V gene sequence: CDR1 LGHNT, CDR2 FRNRAP. Profiling relied on immunoSEQ multiplex PCR, and the TCRdb table lists in-frame clones only, not all of them. The table includes more than 95,000 clones, roughly 93% detected once. The sequencing used unstimulated CD8+ T cells sorted from spleen or lymph node cells, collected before intestinal transplant. This TCR was recovered from a human donor who received an intestinal transplant. This chain uses TRBV12-5 with TRBJ2-3, with 8 bases identical to TRBD2. The CDR3 loop is CASGFWAGGQSSTDTQYF. In DNA form, the CDR3 reads TGTGCTAGTGGTTTCTGGGCGGGGGGCCAATCTAGCACAGATACGCAGTATTTT.